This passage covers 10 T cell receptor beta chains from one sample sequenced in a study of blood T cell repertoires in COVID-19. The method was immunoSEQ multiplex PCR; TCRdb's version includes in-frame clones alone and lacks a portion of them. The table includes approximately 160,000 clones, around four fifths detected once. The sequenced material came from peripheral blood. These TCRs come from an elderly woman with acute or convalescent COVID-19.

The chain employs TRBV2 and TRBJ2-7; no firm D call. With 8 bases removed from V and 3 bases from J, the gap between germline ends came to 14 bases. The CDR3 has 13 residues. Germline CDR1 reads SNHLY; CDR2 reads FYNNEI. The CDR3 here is CASVEAGFYEQYF. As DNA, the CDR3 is TGTGCCAGCGTCGAAGCAGGATTCTACGAGCAGTACTTC.

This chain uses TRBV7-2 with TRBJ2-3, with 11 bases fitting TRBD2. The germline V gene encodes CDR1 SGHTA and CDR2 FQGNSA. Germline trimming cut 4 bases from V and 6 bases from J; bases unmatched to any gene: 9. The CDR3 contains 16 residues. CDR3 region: CASSSQLAGAGDTQYF. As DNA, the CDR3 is TGTGCCAGCAGCTCCCAACTAGCGGGGGCCGGGGATACGCAGTATTTT.

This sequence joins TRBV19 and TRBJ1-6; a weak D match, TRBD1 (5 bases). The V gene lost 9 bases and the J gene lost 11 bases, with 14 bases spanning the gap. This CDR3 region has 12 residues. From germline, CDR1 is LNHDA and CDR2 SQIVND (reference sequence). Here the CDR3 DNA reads TGTGCCAGCGGGACTTTTATACCACCCCTCCACTTT. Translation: CASGTFIPPLHF.

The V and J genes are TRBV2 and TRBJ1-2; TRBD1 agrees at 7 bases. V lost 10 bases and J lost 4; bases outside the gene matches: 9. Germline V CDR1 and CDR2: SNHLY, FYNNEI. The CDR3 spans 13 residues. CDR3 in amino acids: CATSRDSPYGYTF. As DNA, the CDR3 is TGTGCCACCAGCCGGGACAGCCCCTATGGCTACACCTTC.

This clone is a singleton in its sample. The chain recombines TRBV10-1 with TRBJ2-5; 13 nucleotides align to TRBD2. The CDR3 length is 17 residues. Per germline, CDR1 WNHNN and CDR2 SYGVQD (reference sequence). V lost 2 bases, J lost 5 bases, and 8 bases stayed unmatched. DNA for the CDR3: TGCGCCAGCAGTGAGACTAGCGGGAGGGCCGAAGGGGAGACCCAGTACTTC. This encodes CASSETSGRAEGETQYF.

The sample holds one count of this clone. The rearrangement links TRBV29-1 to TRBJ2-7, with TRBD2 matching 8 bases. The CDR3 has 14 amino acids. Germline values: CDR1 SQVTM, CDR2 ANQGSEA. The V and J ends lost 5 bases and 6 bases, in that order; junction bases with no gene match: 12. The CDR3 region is CSVLQGTRLSEQYF. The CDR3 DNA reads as TGCAGCGTTCTACAAGGGACTAGACTTTCCGAGCAGTACTTC.

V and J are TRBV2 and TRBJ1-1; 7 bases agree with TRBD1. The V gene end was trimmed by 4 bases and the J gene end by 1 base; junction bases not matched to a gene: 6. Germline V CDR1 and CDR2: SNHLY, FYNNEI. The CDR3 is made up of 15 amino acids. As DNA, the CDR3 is TGTGCCAGCAGTGTTGACTACAGGGGGAACACTGAAGCTTTCTTT. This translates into CASSVDYRGNTEAFF.

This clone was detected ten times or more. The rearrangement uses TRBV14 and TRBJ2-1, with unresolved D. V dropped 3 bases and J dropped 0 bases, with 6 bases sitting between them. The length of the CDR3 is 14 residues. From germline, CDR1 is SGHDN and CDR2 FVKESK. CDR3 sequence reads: CASSQAGSYNEQFF. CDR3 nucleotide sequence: TGTGCCAGCAGCCAGGCTGGCTCCTACAATGAGCAGTTCTTC.

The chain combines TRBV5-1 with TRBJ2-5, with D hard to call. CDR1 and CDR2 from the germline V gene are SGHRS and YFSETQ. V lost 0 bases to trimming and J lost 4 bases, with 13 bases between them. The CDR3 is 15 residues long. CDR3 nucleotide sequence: TGCGCCAGCAGCTTGGAAAACTCTTCCGGAGAGACCCAGTACTTC. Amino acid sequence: CASSLENSSGETQYF.

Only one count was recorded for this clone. CDR3 bases: TGTGCCACCAGCAGAGATCTAGGAATGGGGAGTGAAAAACTGTTTTTT. It encodes CATSRDLGMGSEKLFF. The V and J genes are TRBV15 and TRBJ1-4; no definite D call. V gave up 0 bases and J gave up 7 bases, with 15 bases separating them. Germline V lookup: CDR1 LNHNV, CDR2 YYDKDF (reference sequence). The CDR3 is 16 residues long.